Presented here are 17 T cell receptor beta chains from one specimen sequenced in a study of cytomegalovirus exposure and HLA in healthy donors. PCR involved 60 Vbeta and 13 Jbeta primers. The method was immunoSEQ multiplex PCR; TCRdb's version includes in-frame clones alone and lacks a portion of them. The sample has tens of thousands of clones; almost 75% are singletons. Sequencing input: PBMCs. These receptors originate from a man aged 45 to 65 in good health and CMV-seronegative.

The V and J genes are TRBV7-3 and TRBJ2-6; 10 nucleotides line up with TRBD1. With 4 bases clipped from V and 3 bases from J, the junction kept 9 bases outside the gene matches. The CDR3 covers 18 residues. Germline V gene data show CDR1 as SGHTA and CDR2 as FQGTGA. CDR3 DNA: TGTGCCAGCAGCTCCAAGACAGGGGGCGCAATTGGGGCCAACGTCCTGACTTTC. Protein sequence: CASSSKTGGAIGANVLTF.

V is TRBV6-6 and J is TRBJ1-5; 7 bases are a match to TRBD1. The CDR3 sequence is 13 residues long. The ends lost 6 bases at V and 5 bases at J; junction bases unmatched: 4. CDR1 and CDR2 (germline): MNHNY, SVGAGI (reference sequence). CDR3 sequence (DNA): TGTGCCAGCAGAGACAGGGATTATCAGCCCCAGCATTTT. Protein product: CASRDRDYQPQHF.

For this clone: Other nucleotide sequences in the sample specify the same CDR3. The chain is built from TRBV5-1 and TRBJ2-7, with TRBD1 as a possible D gene (6 bases). Trimming took off 6 bases at V and 3 bases at J, with 16 bases between the two ends. The CDR3 totals 14 residues. Germline V CDR1 and CDR2: SGHRS, YFSETQ. CDR3 amino acids: CASTQDRISYEQYF. In nucleotides, the CDR3 is TGCGCCAGCACCCAAGACAGGATTAGCTACGAGCAGTACTTC.

V is TRBV5-4 and J is TRBJ1-1; 8 bases are shared with TRBD1. CDR1 and CDR2 (germline): SGHNT, YYREEE (reference sequence). The CDR3 has 15 amino acids. V gave up 0 bases and J gave up 4 bases; unmatched junction bases: 5. CDR3 protein: CASSLEAGGRTEAFF. Written as DNA, the CDR3 is TGTGCCAGCAGCTTGGAGGCAGGGGGCCGCACTGAAGCTTTCTTT.

This rearrangement joins TRBV7-8 to TRBJ1-4, with no clear D. Trimming removed 3 bases at V and 2 bases at J, with 4 bases between. CDR3 length: 13 residues. Germline values: CDR1 SGHVS, CDR2 FQNEAQ. CDR3 DNA sequence: TGTGCCAGCAGCTTCGGGACTAATGAAAAACTGTTTTTT. Residues: CASSFGTNEKLFF.

This clone was counted only a few times. CDR3 DNA sequence: TGTGCCAGCAGCTCGGATGGTCCAGGGCTGGGAGAGACCCAGTACTTC. It translates to CASSSDGPGLGETQYF. V and J are TRBV5-6 and TRBJ2-5, with TRBD1 as a possible D gene (5 bases). The CDR3 loop spans 16 amino acids. The V end was cut by 3 bases, the J end by 4 bases, with 19 bases between. Germline V CDR1 and CDR2: SGHDT, YYEEEE.

The rearrangement joins TRBV10-2 to TRBJ2-7, with TRBD1 matching 11 bases. V trimming: 7 bases; J trimming: 6 bases; junction bases outside the gene matches: 8. The CDR3 extends over 14 amino acids. Germline CDR1 and CDR2: WSHSY and SAAADI. CDR3 DNA sequence: TGCGCCAGCAACAACCGGGACAGGGGGTTCGAGCAGTACTTC. Translation gives CASNNRDRGFEQYF.

The chain employs TRBV19 and TRBJ2-7, with 7 bases fitting TRBD1. The CDR3 has 12 residues. Germline CDR1 is LNHDA and CDR2 is SQIVND (reference sequence). The V gene end was trimmed by 6 bases and the J gene end by 4 bases; junction bases not matched to a gene: 3. The CDR3 region is CASRGTAYEQYF. As DNA, the CDR3 is TGTGCCAGTAGGGGGACAGCTTACGAGCAGTACTTC.

The chain links TRBV2 to TRBJ2-7; D might be TRBD1 (5 bases). Germline V CDR1 and CDR2: SNHLY, FYNNEI. CDR3 size: 13 residues. V was shortened by 4 bases and J by 6 bases, with 13 bases between the two germline ends. CDR3 sequence: CASSVDTGSEQYF. The CDR3 DNA is TGTGCCAGCAGTGTGGACACGGGTAGCGAGCAGTACTTC. Full variable domain (missing parts from reference TRBV2 and TRBJ2-7): EPEVTQTPSHQVTQMGQEVILRCVPISNHLYFYWYRQILGQKVEFLVSFYNNEISEKSEIFDDQFSVERPDGSNFTLKIRSTKLEDSAMYFCASSVDTGSEQYFGPGTRLTVT.

The chain couples TRBV6-4 to TRBJ2-2; perhaps TRBD1 as D (6 bases). This CDR3 is 15 amino acids long. CDR1 and CDR2 (germline): MRHNA, SNTAGT. Trimming left V 3 bases short and J 2 bases short, with 10 bases between. CDR3 DNA: TGTGCCAGCAGTGAGCAACAGGGTAACACCGGGGAGCTGTTTTTT. It encodes CASSEQQGNTGELFF.

The DNA for the CDR3 is TGTGCCAGCAGTCCAGAAATTACAGGGGCCTCCATCGGGGAGCTGTTTTTT. Translating gives CASSPEITGASIGELFF. The gene calls are TRBV9 and TRBJ2-2; TRBD1 agrees at 7 bases. Germline trimming cut 5 bases from V and 7 bases from J; bases unmatched to any gene: 17. Germline CDR1 and CDR2: SGDLS and YYNGEE. The CDR3 totals 17 residues.

This rearrangement joins TRBV30 to TRBJ1-4, with D possibly matching TRBD1 (5 bases). V lost 0 bases and J 4 bases, leaving 15 bases between the germline ends. The CDR3 loop spans 16 amino acids. Germline V gene sequence: CDR1 GTSNPN, CDR2 SVGIG (reference sequence). The CDR3 DNA is TGTGCCTGGAGTGTAAATAAGGGGTCTTTTAATGAAAAACTGTTTTTT. It specifies CAWSVNKGSFNEKLFF.

This rearrangement joins TRBV5-4 to TRBJ1-6; D is ambiguous. The germline V gene has CDR1 SGHNT and CDR2 YYREEE (reference sequence). Trimming stripped 3 bases from V and 8 bases from J, with 9 bases between. CDR3 size: 13 residues. CDR3 residues: CASSSRQDSPLHF. CDR3 DNA sequence: TGTGCCAGCAGCTCCCGGCAGGATTCACCCCTCCACTTT.

The rearrangement links TRBV11-1 to TRBJ2-2, with 9 positions matching TRBD1. CDR1 and CDR2 (germline): SGHAT, FQDESV (reference sequence). Germline trimming cut 3 bases from V and 2 bases from J; bases unmatched to any gene: 4. CDR3 size: 16 residues. CDR3 loop: CASSLGQGLNTGELFF. In nucleotides, the CDR3 is TGTGCCAGCAGCTTGGGACAGGGTTTAAACACCGGGGAGCTGTTTTTT.

This rearrangement joins TRBV5-4 to TRBJ2-3; TRBD1 aligns across 8 bases. Germline values: CDR1 SGHNT, CDR2 YYREEE (reference sequence). V was pared by 3 bases and J by 4 bases, with 4 bases of the junction left unmatched. The length of the CDR3 is 14 residues. In nucleotides, the CDR3 is TGTGCCAGCAGCTCAGGACAGGGTGCAGATACGCAGTATTTT. Translation gives CASSSGQGADTQYF.

The chain links TRBV9 to TRBJ2-1, with D perhaps matching TRBD2 (6 bases). Looked up from germline, CDR1 is SGDLS and CDR2 is YYNGEE. V lost 7 bases, J lost 4 bases, and 9 bases lay in between. The CDR3 extends over 12 amino acids. The CDR3 region has the DNA TGTGCCAGCGGCCGGGGGTACAATGAGCAGTTCTTC. Its translation is CASGRGYNEQFF.

CDR3 DNA: TGTGCCAGCTTCAGGCCGAGCTATGTAGAGACCCAGTACTTC. It translates to CASFRPSYVETQYF. The chain is built from TRBV6-6 and TRBJ2-5; D call uncertain. Deletions cut 8 bases from V and 4 bases from J, with 17 bases between. The CDR3 length is 14 residues. Germline V gives CDR1 MNHNY, CDR2 SVGAGI (reference sequence).